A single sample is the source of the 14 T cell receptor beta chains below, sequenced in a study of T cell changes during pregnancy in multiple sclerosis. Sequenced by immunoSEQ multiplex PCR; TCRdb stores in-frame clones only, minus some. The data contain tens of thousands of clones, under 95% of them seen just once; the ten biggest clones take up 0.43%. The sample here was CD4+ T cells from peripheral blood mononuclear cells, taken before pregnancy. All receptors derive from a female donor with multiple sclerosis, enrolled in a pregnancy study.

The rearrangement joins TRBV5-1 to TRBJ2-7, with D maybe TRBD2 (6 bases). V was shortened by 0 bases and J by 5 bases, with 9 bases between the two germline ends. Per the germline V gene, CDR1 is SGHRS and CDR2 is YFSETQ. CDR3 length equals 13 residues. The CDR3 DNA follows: TGCGCCAGCAGCTTGGCGCGGGGCCACGAGCAGTACTTC. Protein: CASSLARGHEQYF. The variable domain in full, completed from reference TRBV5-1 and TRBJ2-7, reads KAGVTQTPRYLIKTRGQQVTLSCSPISGHRSVSWYQQTPGQGLQFLFEYFSETQRNKGNFPGRFSGRQFSNSRSEMNVSTLELGDSALYLCASSLARGHEQYFGPGTRLTVT.

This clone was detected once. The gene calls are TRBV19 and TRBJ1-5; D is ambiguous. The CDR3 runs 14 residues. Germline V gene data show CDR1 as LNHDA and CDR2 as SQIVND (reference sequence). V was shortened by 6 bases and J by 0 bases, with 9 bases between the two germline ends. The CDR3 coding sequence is TGTGCCAGTAGGAGGATCTATAGCAATCAGCCCCAGCATTTT. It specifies CASRRIYSNQPQHF.

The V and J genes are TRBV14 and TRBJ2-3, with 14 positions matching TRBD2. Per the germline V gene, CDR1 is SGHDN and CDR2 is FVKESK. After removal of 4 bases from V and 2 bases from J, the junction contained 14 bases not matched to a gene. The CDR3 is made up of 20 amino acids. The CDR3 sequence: CASSRTRWGLAGEFTDTQYF. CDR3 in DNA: TGTGCCAGCAGCCGAACTCGTTGGGGACTAGCGGGGGAATTCACAGATACGCAGTATTTT.

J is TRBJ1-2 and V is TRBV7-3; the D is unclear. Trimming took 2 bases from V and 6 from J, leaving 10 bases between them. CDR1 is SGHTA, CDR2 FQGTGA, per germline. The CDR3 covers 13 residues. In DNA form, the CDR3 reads TGTGCCAGCAGCTTAGGTCCGGAGGATGGCTACACCTTC. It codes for CASSLGPEDGYTF. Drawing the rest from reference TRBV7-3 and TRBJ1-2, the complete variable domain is GAGVSQTPSNKVTEKGKYVELRCDPISGHTALYWYRQSLGQGPEFLIYFQGTGAADDSGLPNDRFFAVRPEGSVSTLKIQRTERGDSAVYLCASSLGPEDGYTFGSGTRLTVV.

The CDR3 sequence: CAIQGAGVGNEQFF. In nucleotides, the CDR3 is TGTGCCATCCAAGGCGCGGGAGTCGGCAATGAGCAGTTCTTC. The chain employs TRBV27 and TRBJ2-1; 7 nucleotides line up with TRBD2. The V gene's germline CDR1 is MNHEY and CDR2 SMNVEV (reference sequence). Germline trimming cut 10 bases from V and 6 bases from J; bases unmatched to any gene: 12. The CDR3 sequence is 14 residues long.

The CDR3: CASSTAGTGNVYGYTF. CDR3 nucleotide sequence: TGTGCCAGCAGCACGGCCGGGACAGGGAATGTCTATGGCTACACCTTC. The chain couples TRBV7-2 to TRBJ1-2, with 9 bases matching TRBD1. Germline V lookup: CDR1 SGHTA, CDR2 FQGNSA. The CDR3 consists of 16 residues. The V segment lost 5 bases and the J segment 4 bases; nucleotides outside the gene matches: 11.

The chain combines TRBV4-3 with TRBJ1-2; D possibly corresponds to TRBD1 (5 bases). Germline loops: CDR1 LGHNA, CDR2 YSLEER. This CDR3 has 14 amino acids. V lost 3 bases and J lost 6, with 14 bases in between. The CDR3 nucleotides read TGCGCCAGCAGCCACCCGCAGGGAACCCATGGCTACACCTTC. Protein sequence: CASSHPQGTHGYTF.

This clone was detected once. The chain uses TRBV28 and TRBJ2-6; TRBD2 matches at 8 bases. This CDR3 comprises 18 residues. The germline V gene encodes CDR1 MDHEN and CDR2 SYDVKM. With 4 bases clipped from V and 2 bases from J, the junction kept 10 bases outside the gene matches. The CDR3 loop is CASSWGTGGATGANVLTF. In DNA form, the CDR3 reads TGTGCCAGCAGTTGGGGGACGGGGGGGGCAACTGGGGCCAACGTCCTGACTTTC. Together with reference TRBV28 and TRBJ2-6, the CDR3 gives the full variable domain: DVKVTQSSRYLVKRTGEKVFLECVQDMDHENMFWYRQDPGLGLRLIYFSYDVKMKEKGDIPEGYSVSREKKERFSLILESASTNQTSMYLCASSWGTGGATGANVLTFGAGSRLTVL.

The CDR3 DNA sequence: TGTGCCAGCAGCGTAGTTGGGGCGGATTCACCCCTCCACTTT. This encodes CASSVVGADSPLHF. The rearrangement links TRBV9 to TRBJ1-6, with a possible D match to TRBD1 (5 bases). The CDR3 spans 14 residues. The V gene lost 0 bases and the J gene lost 8 bases, with 9 bases spanning the gap. CDR1 is SGDLS, CDR2 YYNGEE, per germline.

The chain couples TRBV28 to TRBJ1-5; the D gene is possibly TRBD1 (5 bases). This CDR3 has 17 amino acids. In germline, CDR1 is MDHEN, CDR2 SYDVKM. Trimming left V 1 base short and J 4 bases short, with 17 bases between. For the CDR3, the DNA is TGTGCCAGCAGTTTATTTCTGGGCAGGGAAATTAATCAGCCCCAGCATTTT. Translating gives CASSLFLGREINQPQHF. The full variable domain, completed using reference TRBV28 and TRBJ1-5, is DVKVTQSSRYLVKRTGEKVFLECVQDMDHENMFWYRQDPGLGLRLIYFSYDVKMKEKGDIPEGYSVSREKKERFSLILESASTNQTSMYLCASSLFLGREINQPQHFGDGTRLSIL.

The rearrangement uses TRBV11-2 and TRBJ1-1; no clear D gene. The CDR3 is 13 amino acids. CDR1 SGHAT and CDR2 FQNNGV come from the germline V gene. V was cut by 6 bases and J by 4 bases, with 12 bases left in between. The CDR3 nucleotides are TGTGCCAGCAGGCTCTCGTTTAGCACTGAAGCTTTCTTT. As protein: CASRLSFSTEAFF.

The CDR3 reads CASSLLSGKSGGELFF. The CDR3 nucleotides are TGTGCCAGCAGCTTATTAAGCGGGAAATCAGGCGGGGAGCTGTTTTTT. The chain uses TRBV7-3 and TRBJ2-2; 7 nucleotides agree with TRBD2. The length of the CDR3 is 16 residues. Germline V CDR1 and CDR2: SGHTA, FQGTGA. Trimming at V came to 2 bases and at J to 7 bases, leaving 10 bases not matched to a gene.

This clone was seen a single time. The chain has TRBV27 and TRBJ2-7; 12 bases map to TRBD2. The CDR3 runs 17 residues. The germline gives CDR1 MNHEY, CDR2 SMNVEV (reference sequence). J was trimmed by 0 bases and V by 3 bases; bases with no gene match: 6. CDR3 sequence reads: CASSLSSGGANSYEQYF. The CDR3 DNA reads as TGTGCCAGCAGTTTGTCTAGCGGGGGGGCGAACTCCTACGAGCAGTACTTC.

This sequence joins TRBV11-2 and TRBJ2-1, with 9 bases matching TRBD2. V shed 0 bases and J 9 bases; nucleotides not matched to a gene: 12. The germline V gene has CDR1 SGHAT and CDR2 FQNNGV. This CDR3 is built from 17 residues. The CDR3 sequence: CASSLESAGGISREQFF. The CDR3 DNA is TGTGCCAGCAGCTTAGAGTCGGCGGGAGGGATATCTCGTGAGCAGTTCTTC.